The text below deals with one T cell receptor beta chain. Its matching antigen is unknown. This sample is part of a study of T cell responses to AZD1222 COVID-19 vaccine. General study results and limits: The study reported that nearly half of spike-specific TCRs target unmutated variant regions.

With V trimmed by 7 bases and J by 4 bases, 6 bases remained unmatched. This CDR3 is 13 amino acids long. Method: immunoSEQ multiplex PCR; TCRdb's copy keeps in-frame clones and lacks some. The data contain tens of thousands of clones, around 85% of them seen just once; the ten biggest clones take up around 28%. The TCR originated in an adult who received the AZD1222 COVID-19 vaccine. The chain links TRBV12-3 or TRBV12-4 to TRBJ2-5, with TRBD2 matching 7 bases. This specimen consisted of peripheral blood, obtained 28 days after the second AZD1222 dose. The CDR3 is CASTSIAGETQYF. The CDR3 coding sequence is TGTGCCAGCACCTCTATAGCGGGAGAGACCCAGTACTTC.